The source of this TCR beta chain is a study of cytomegalovirus exposure and HLA in healthy donors. The CDR3 length is 15 residues. Deletions cut 1 base from V and 5 bases from J, with 14 bases between. CDR1 is SGHNT, CDR2 YENEEA, per germline. PCR amplification relied on 60 Vbeta primers (plus 13 Jbeta primers). TCRdb's table, derived via immunoSEQ multiplex PCR, lists solely in-frame clones and lacks some. The table includes roughly 58,000 clones, 83% detected once. What was sequenced was PBMCs. The receptor comes from a human donor in good health. This chain uses TRBV11-3 with TRBJ2-5; tentative D call: TRBD1 (5 bases). In DNA, the CDR3 is TGTGCCAGCAGCTTAGCGCAGGGTGTTGAGGAGACCCAGTACTTC. Protein product: CASSLAQGVEETQYF.